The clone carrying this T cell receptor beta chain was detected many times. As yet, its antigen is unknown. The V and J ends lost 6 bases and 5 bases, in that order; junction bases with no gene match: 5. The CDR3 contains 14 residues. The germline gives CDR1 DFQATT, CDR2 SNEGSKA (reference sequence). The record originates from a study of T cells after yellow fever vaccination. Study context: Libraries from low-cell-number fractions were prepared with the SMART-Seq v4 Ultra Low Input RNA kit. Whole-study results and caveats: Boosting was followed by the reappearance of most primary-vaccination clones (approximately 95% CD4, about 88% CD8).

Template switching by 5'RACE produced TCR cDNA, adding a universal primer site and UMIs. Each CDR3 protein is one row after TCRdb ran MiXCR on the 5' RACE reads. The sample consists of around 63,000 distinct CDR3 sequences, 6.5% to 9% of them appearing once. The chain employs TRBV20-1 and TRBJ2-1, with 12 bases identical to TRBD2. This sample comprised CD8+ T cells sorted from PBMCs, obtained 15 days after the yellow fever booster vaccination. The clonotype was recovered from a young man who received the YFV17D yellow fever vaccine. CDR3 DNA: TGCAGTGCAACTAGCGGGAGGCCAAACAATGAGCAGTTCTTC. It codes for CSATSGRPNNEQFF.